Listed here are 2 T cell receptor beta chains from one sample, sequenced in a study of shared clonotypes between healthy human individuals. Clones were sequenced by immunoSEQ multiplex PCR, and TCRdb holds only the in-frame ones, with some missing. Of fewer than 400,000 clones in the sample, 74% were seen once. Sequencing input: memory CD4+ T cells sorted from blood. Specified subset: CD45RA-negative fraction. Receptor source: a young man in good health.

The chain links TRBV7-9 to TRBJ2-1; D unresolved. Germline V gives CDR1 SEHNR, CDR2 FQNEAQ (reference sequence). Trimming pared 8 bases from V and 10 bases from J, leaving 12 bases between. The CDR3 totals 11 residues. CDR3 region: CASVFADEQFF. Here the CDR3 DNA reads TGTGCCAGCGTCTTTGCGGACGAGCAGTTCTTC.

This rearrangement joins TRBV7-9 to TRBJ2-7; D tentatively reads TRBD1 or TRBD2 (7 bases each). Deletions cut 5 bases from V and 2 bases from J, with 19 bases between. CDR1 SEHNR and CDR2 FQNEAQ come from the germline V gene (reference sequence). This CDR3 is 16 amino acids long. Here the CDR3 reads CASSPKTGRGTYEQYF. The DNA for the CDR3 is TGTGCCAGCAGCCCAAAGACAGGGAGGGGTACCTACGAGCAGTACTTC. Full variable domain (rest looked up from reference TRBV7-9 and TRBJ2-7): DTGVSQNPRHKITKRGQNVTFRCDPISEHNRLYWYRQTLGQGPEFLTYFQNEAQLEKSRLLSDRFSAERPKGSFSTLEIQRTEQGDSAMYLCASSPKTGRGTYEQYFGPGTRLTVT.